Here is one T cell receptor (beta chain) with its context. The data derive from a study of blood T cells in healthy people across ages. The use of a sample-barcoded 5' primer and a J-beta primer mix characterized a second PCR of about 7 to 12 cycles. TCRdb recomputed calls from the 5' RACE reads with MiXCR, one row per CDR3 protein. The sample consists of roughly 1,000,000 distinct CDR3 sequences, 25% of them appearing once. Another study also made use of these data, one on T cells of mothers and their children. This second study notes: Nine systemically healthy Caucasian donors: three mothers, six children. The overlap seen between related mothers and children slightly exceeded that of unrelated pairs, though not significantly.

The TCR was taken from a girl under 10 years old in good health. Sequenced sample: blood.

The CDR3 region is CASSPDGHVNTEAFF. The CDR3 region has the DNA TGCGCCAGCAGCCCCGACGGACACGTGAACACTGAAGCTTTCTTT. The rearrangement joins TRBV5-1 to TRBJ1-1; D possibly corresponds to TRBD1 (5 bases). Germline CDR1 is SGHRS and CDR2 is YFSETQ. The CDR3 extends over 15 amino acids. V was trimmed by 4 bases and J by 0 bases, leaving 13 bases between them. Combining the CDR3 with reference TRBV5-1 and TRBJ1-1 gives the whole variable domain KAGVTQTPRYLIKTRGQQVTLSCSPISGHRSVSWYQQTPGQGLQFLFEYFSETQRNKGNFPGRFSGRQFSNSRSEMNVSTLELGDSALYLCASSPDGHVNTEAFFGQGTRLTVV.